This T cell receptor (beta chain) is drawn from a study of T cell repertoires in cytomegalovirus infection. Overall study context: Public TCR beta signatures were indicative of both CMV infection and a matching HLA type. Study-level points and caveats: Carriage of CMV together with the relevant HLA was identifiable through cumulative public TCR beta family frequency. HLA-C-restricted CMV-specific TCR beta clonotypes prevailed in the ex vivo response.

TCRdb processed the reads anew with MiXCR; each CDR3 protein has one entry. The profile covers some 220,000 distinct CDR3 sequences, with roughly 12% appearing a single time and 1.5% to 2% taken by the ten largest. This clonotype has ten or more counts. What it binds is not known. Germline CDR1 SGHTA, CDR2 FQGNSA. The CDR3 is 14 residues long. Trimming left V 0 bases short and J 3 bases short, with 8 bases between. The TCR sequence derives from a human donor in good health (CMV status not recorded). Some clones in this sample may be carry-over from other donors' samples. This chain connects TRBV7-2 to TRBJ2-5; no clear D. Sample: PBMCs. The CDR3 protein is CASSLAGWEETQYF. CDR3 nucleotide sequence: TGTGCCAGCAGCTTAGCTGGTTGGGAAGAGACCCAGTACTTC.